This entry describes one TCR beta chain. The authors' processing: Junction-only sequences produced by ImmunoSEQ had no quality scores, so filtering differed. The assay was immunoSEQ multiplex PCR, and TCRdb's table has in-frame clones only and misses some. V, J and clone size were drawn from that table, and D and trimming were deduced from the DNA. The sample consists of approximately 2.1 million clones, more than 85% of them appearing once. The sample is drawn from a study of shared clonotypes between healthy human individuals. Trimming removed 4 bases from V and 2 bases from J, with 13 bases in between. This CDR3 has 15 residues. The germline V gene has CDR1 KGHSH and CDR2 LQKENI.

Sequenced sample: naive CD4+ T cells from PBMCs. Subset denoted: CD45RA+ positively selected. V is TRBV18 and J is TRBJ2-3; no definite D call. The TCR comes from a man between 18 and 35 years old in good health. Some clones in this sample may be carry-over from other donors' samples. CDR3 amino acids: CASSRTAPHTDTQYF. The CDR3 bases are TGTGCCAGCTCACGCACAGCTCCCCACACAGATACGCAGTATTTT.